This T cell receptor (beta chain) comes out of a study of shared clonotypes between healthy human individuals (dated by TCRdb to about 2020). For the study in its entirety: A couple of women and a few men aged 18 to 49 years were included in the cohort. For each donor, CD4 naive and CD4 memory were each given three plates, CD8 naive was given two plates, and CD8 memory was given one plate. To estimate repertoire size and how much clonotype sharing occurs between individuals, the study deeply sequenced the blood TCR repertoires of 5 or 6 healthy adults. Different laboratories and diverse techniques were used to prepare libraries and sequence TCR repertoires, to increase sequencing depth and limit assay-specific biases. Each donor's leukapheresis produced roughly between roughly 0.85 and 10 billion PBMCs.

Donors were healthy HIV-negative adults with no recently reported acute infections or vaccinations. Only Caucasian adults living in Nashville, Tennessee, USA were represented among the donors. CD4+ T cells were enriched by magnetic negative selection; naive cells were then positively selected on CD45RA, and the negative fraction formed the memory subset. Blood was collected by leukapheresis, and PBMCs were isolated by Ficoll-Histopaque density gradient centrifugation and then cryopreserved in liquid nitrogen vapor phase. Purity and quantity of every magnetically sorted T cell population were checked by analytical flow cytometry. Each sorted fraction had its genomic DNA isolated and then quantified by UV absorbance on a Nanodrop 2000c. The germline V gene (reference sequence) supplies CDR1 SEHNR and CDR2 FQNEAQ. The CDR3 numbers 14 residues from cysteine through phenylalanine. Only CDR3 DNA is held: 42 bases, read in frame from base 1. After removal of 5 bases from V and 4 bases from J, the junction retains 5 bases not matched to a gene.

Broad study findings and their caveats: The genetic and exposure-history diversity represented was limited by the small number of donors. Naive subsets generally had larger estimated clonotype richness than memory subsets. About 5% of naive CD4, 3.5% of naive CD8, about 2.5% of memory CD4, and less than 0.45% of memory CD8 clonotypes were shared across a few donors. Rarefaction of sorted-subset datasets indicated incomplete sequencing despite the large sequencing depth. Sampling was restricted to blood, and TCR repertoires in tissues likely differ from the TCR repertoires found in blood. Pairwise subsampling led to the expectation that sequencing depth would affect the degree of clonotype sharing among donors. Compared with non-shared clonotypes, clonotypes shared by all four sorted-subset donors had higher generation probabilities.

A note on this clone: It has no known antigen specificity. There are no base qualities to consult, and no much larger clone falls within one base.

Using the deep immunoSEQ assay, multiplex PCR amplified TCR CDR3 regions from genomic DNA. Genomic DNA extracted from each cell subset was distributed evenly over all wells of several immunoSEQ 96-well plates, and each plate served as one replicate. Each replicate PCR for sorted subsets received about 0.2 ug genomic DNA, equal to about 30,000 T cell genomes. The purified libraries were quantified using a Qubit 3.0 fluorometer, sized with a Bioanalyzer 2100, and then quantified again using the KAPA Library Quantification kit. Every immunoSEQ 96-well plate was sequenced on a dedicated single-read 150-cycle Illumina NextSeq 550 flow cell. The study's own analysis went as follows. Because the immunoSEQ output held only junctional sequences and lacked quality scores, the filtering could not match the filtering applied to full-length reads. Sequences were annotated with PyIR, a Python wrapper for IgBLAST v1.9, and V/J genes and CDR3 were assigned using IMGT germline references. Any read was removed if the V/J assignment was weak (E-value above 1e-6), the CDR3 was missing, or the read contained stop codons, out-of-frame junctions, or ambiguous translated residues. V3J clonotypes were defined as sequences sharing an identical inferred V gene, J gene, and CDR3 amino acid sequence. Percentage overlap between repertoires was calculated by dividing the number of shared unique clonotypes by the size of the smaller repertoire. Three approaches were used to assess repertoire richness: RTK rarefaction, the Chao1 estimator, and Recon v2.1 estimates of unobserved clonotypes. Generation probabilities for all TCRbeta clonotypes obtained by the gDNA method from several donors were computed using OLGA. Imported from immuneACCESS, the table was reduced by TCRdb to in-frame sequences with V and J called. These copies leave out some clones; in studies compared against another copy, an unresolved V gene accounts for under half, and the cause of the remainder is not known. D and trimming come from the DNA, and the V and J calls and clone size come from that table. The sample table lists over a million clones, roughly 96% of them with a count of one. Approximately 1.2% of the sample rests with the top ten.

This receptor was taken from a man aged 30-40 years in good health. The chain couples TRBV7-9 to TRBJ2-1, with 7 bases aligning to TRBD1. Sequenced sample: naive CD4+ T cells sorted from blood. Interpreted using the paper, the cell subset or site label stands for: CD45RA+ positively selected. The CDR3 reads CASSPGQVYNEQFF. In nucleotides, the sequence is TGTGCCAGCAGCCCAGGACAGGTGTACAATGAGCAGTTCTTC.